The present entry profiles one T cell receptor (beta chain) with its context. Its cognate antigen is unknown. HIV-negative, healthy adults without recent acute infections or vaccinations were the donors. Germline CDR1 and CDR2: KGHSH and LQKENI. Losses at the gene ends were 9 bases for V and 6 bases for J; bases not matched to a gene: 8. The CDR3 has 13 amino acids. In replicate PCRs of sorted subsets, roughly 200 ng DNA, roughly 27,000 T cell genomes, was used. TCRdb's copy holds only in-frame clones and misses some; the assay was immunoSEQ multiplex PCR. Here the sample spans about 770,000 clones, 72% being singletons. This record comes from a study of shared clonotypes between healthy human individuals. Study as a whole: Three CD4 naive, three CD4 memory, two CD8 naive and one CD8 memory plate were used per donor. Study findings and constraints: Generation probabilities of non-shared clonotypes were lower (relative to those shared by all four donors).

This TCR came from a woman younger than 45 in good health. Sequencing was carried out using memory CD4+ T cells sorted from blood. The sample's subset: CD45RA-negative fraction. J is TRBJ2-7 and V is TRBV18; 10 positions agree with TRBD1. The CDR3 DNA is TGTGCCAGTGCCGGCGGACAGGGGGGCGAGCAGTACTTC. Its protein product is CASAGGQGGEQYF.